Listed here are 11 T cell receptor beta chains from one sample, sequenced in a study of T cells in Graves' hyperthyroidism and ophthalmopathy. It was RNA transcripts that yielded the amplified TCR beta CDR3 regions. The HTBI set primed first-round TCR CDR3 RT-PCR. TCRdb passed the multiplex PCR reads through MiXCR, listing each CDR3 protein once. The profile shows about 400,000 distinct CDR3 sequences, approximately 15% of them singletons. Sequences were obtained from blood. These receptors all stem from a man aged 18 to 30 with Graves' ophthalmopathy.

Ten or more counts support this clonotype. The rearrangement links TRBV20-1 to TRBJ2-7; 12 positions match TRBD2. The CDR3 loop spans 15 amino acids. Germline CDR1 is DFQATT and CDR2 is SNEGSKA (reference sequence). Unmatched junction bases numbered 6, after V lost 3 bases and J lost 3 bases. CDR3 bases: TGCAGTGCTAGTTCGACTAGCGGGGGTTTCTACGAGCAGTACTTC. Encoded protein: CSASSTSGGFYEQYF.

The chain is built from TRBV19 and TRBJ1-4; 8 bases match TRBD1. The trim removed 3 bases at V and 5 bases at J, leaving 5 bases unmatched. In germline, CDR1 is LNHDA, CDR2 SQIVND (reference sequence). The CDR3 runs 15 residues. The CDR3 bases are TGTGCCAGTAGTATCGGGGACAGGCGCAATGAAAAACTGTTTTTT. Protein: CASSIGDRRNEKLFF. Complete variable domain (other parts from reference TRBV19 and TRBJ1-4): DGGITQSPKYLFRKEGQNVTLSCEQNLNHDAMYWYRQDPGQGLRLIYYSQIVNDFQKGDIAEGYSVSREKKESFPLTVTSAQKNPTAFYLCASSIGDRRNEKLFFGSGTQLSVL.

This clonotype was recorded many times. The rearrangement joins TRBV20-1 to TRBJ2-1; D could derive from TRBD1 or TRBD2 (5 bases each). In germline, CDR1 is DFQATT, CDR2 SNEGSKA (reference sequence). Trimming removed 0 bases at V and 1 base at J, with 7 bases between. This CDR3 is 14 amino acids long. CDR3 coding DNA: TGCAGTGCTAGAGATGAGGGGTCCTACAATGAGCAGTTCTTC. The encoded protein is CSARDEGSYNEQFF.

There are many counts of this clonotype. CDR3 region: CAWNRGLGYEKLFF. The DNA of the CDR3 is TGTGCCTGGAATCGGGGGCTGGGCTATGAAAAACTGTTTTTT. The chain recombines TRBV30 with TRBJ1-4; possibly TRBD1 for D (6 bases). The CDR3 spans 14 residues. Trimming removed 4 bases at V and 6 bases at J, with 15 bases between. CDR1 is GTSNPN, CDR2 SVGIG, per germline (reference sequence).

This clonotype has ten or more counts. This sequence joins TRBV6-2 or TRBV6-3 and TRBJ1-5, with D hard to call. Germline CDR1 and CDR2: MNHEY and SVGEGT. V was shortened by 1 base and J by 2 bases, with 9 bases between the two germline ends. CDR3 size: 15 residues. CDR3 nucleotide sequence: TGTGCCAGCAGTTACTTGGCACTGGGCAATCAGCCCCAGCATTTT. Amino acids: CASSYLALGNQPQHF.

This clonotype was recorded at least ten times. This sequence joins TRBV30 and TRBJ1-2; 8 bases line up with TRBD1. This CDR3 has 13 residues. V shed 5 bases, J shed 6 bases, and the junction held 8 bases outside the gene matches. Germline CDR1 is GTSNPN and CDR2 is SVGIG (reference sequence). In DNA form, the CDR3 reads TGTGCCTGGGCCCTGTTGACAGGGGATGGCTACACCTTC. Its protein is CAWALLTGDGYTF.

This chain uses TRBV7-9 with TRBJ2-1, with D perhaps TRBD2 (6 bases). The germline V gene encodes CDR1 SEHNR and CDR2 FQNEAQ (reference sequence). The CDR3 covers 16 residues. Trimming removed 2 bases from V and 0 bases from J, with 11 bases in between. The CDR3 nucleotides are TGTGCCAGCAGCTTATTCGCCGGGAGCTCCTACAATGAGCAGTTCTTC. Encoded protein: CASSLFAGSSYNEQFF.

The chain has TRBV7-2 and TRBJ2-7, with no clear D. Looked up from germline, CDR1 is SGHTA and CDR2 is FQGNSA. Trimming cost V 2 bases and J 5 bases, with 10 bases left between them. This CDR3 contains 13 residues. The CDR3 DNA reads as TGTGCCAGCAGCTTATCCCGAGACAACGAGCAGTACTTC. Encoded protein: CASSLSRDNEQYF.

The rearrangement uses TRBV10-2 and TRBJ1-1, with D possibly TRBD1 on 6 matching bases. Germline V CDR1 and CDR2: WSHSY, SAAADI. The CDR3 length is 16 residues. Trimming shortened V by 1 base and J by 4 bases, and 16 bases separated the two germline ends. CDR3 coding DNA: TGCGCCAGCAGTGAGTGGGGGGGGCGACAAGCCACTGAAGCTTTCTTT. This encodes CASSEWGGRQATEAFF.

This chain connects TRBV10-2 to TRBJ2-7; 8 bases are a match to TRBD2. The V and J ends lost 7 bases and 3 bases, in that order; junction bases with no gene match: 11. CDR3 length equals 15 residues. Germline-derived CDR1 and CDR2 are WSHSY and SAAADI. CDR3 sequence: CASTSLGTRDYEQYF. The CDR3 nucleotides read TGCGCCAGCACCTCTCTCGGGACTAGAGACTACGAGCAGTACTTC.

On this clonotype: With a much larger clone just one base away, this may be a read error. The gene calls are TRBV6-1 and TRBJ1-5; 7 bases match TRBD1. CDR3 length equals 13 residues. The V and J ends lost 4 bases and 7 bases, in that order; junction bases with no gene match: 4. From germline, CDR1 is MNHNS and CDR2 SASEGT. The CDR3 protein is CASSAGTEQPQHF. CDR3 DNA sequence: TGTGCCAGCAGTGCCGGGACAGAACAGCCCCAGCATTTT.